These 18 T cell receptor beta chains were sequenced from one sample in a study of T cells in Graves' hyperthyroidism and ophthalmopathy. Authors of the study amplified TCR beta CDR3 regions from RNA transcripts. The HTBI set primed first-round TCR CDR3 RT-PCR. TCRdb re-called the multiplex PCR reads through MiXCR, storing one row per CDR3 protein. The sample shows 350,000 to 500,000 distinct CDR3 sequences, around 13% of them seen only once. Sequenced sample: blood. All receptors derive from a woman under 30 with Graves' hyperthyroidism.

This clonotype occurred many times. This sequence joins TRBV3-1 and TRBJ2-1; 8 bases align to TRBD2. With V trimmed by 5 bases and J by 7 bases, 13 bases remained unmatched. CDR3 length: 16 amino acids. Looked up from germline, CDR1 is LGHDT and CDR2 is YNNKEL (reference sequence). For the CDR3, the DNA is TGTGCCAGCAGCTTTTACAGCGGGAGAGGTAGGAATGAGCAGTTCTTC. This gives the protein CASSFYSGRGRNEQFF.

In this sample, this clonotype turned up many times. The chain employs TRBV11-2 and TRBJ2-7, with D possibly TRBD2 on 6 matching bases. CDR1 SGHAT and CDR2 FQNNGV come from the germline V gene. This CDR3 has 13 residues. The ends were cut back, 10 bases at V and 3 bases at J, with 16 bases in the middle. The CDR3 region is CATSAGMDYEQYF. Here the CDR3 DNA reads TGTGCCACAAGTGCGGGGATGGACTACGAGCAGTACTTC.

The chain carries TRBV20-1 and TRBJ2-1, with 7 bases lining up with TRBD2. This CDR3 has 14 residues. From germline, CDR1 is DFQATT and CDR2 SNEGSKA (reference sequence). V lost 2 bases to trimming and J lost 8 bases; unmatched junction nucleotides: 9. CDR3 residues: CSARILLAEDEQFF. The DNA for the CDR3 is TGCAGTGCTAGAATTTTGCTAGCGGAGGATGAGCAGTTCTTC.

CDR3 in amino acids: CASSLMTNEKLFF. The CDR3 bases are TGTGCCAGCAGCTTGATGACTAATGAAAAACTGTTTTTT. The chain recombines TRBV5-5 with TRBJ1-4, with D uncertain. Germline V lookup: CDR1 SGHKS, CDR2 YYEKEE (reference sequence). The V and J ends lost 1 base and 2 bases respectively, with 3 bases between them. The CDR3 runs to 13 residues. Drawing the rest from reference TRBV5-5 and TRBJ1-4, the complete variable domain is DAGVTQSPTHLIKTRGQQVTLRCSPISGHKSVSWYQQVLGQGPQFIFQYYEKEERGRGNFPDRFSARQFPNYSSELNVNALLLGDSALYLCASSLMTNEKLFFGSGTQLSVL.

This clonotype was seen at least ten times. V is TRBV20-1 and J is TRBJ2-5; D might be TRBD1 (6 bases). Per germline, CDR1 DFQATT and CDR2 SNEGSKA (reference sequence). With 1 base removed from V and 3 bases from J, the gap between germline ends came to 18 bases. CDR3 size: 16 residues. CDR3 coding DNA: TGCAGTGCTAGAGTAGTTTTGGGGGCTGCCGAAGAGACCCAGTACTTC. Its protein product is CSARVVLGAAEETQYF.

This chain links TRBV28 with TRBJ1-3; 7 positions agree with TRBD1. The CDR3 spans 17 residues. Germline CDR1 and CDR2: MDHEN and SYDVKM. V dropped 6 bases and J dropped 2; count of bases not matched to a gene: 13. The CDR3 spells CASSLKPGQITGNTIYF. DNA for the CDR3: TGTGCCAGCAGCCTAAAACCGGGACAGATTACTGGAAACACCATATATTTT. The entire variable domain, with the rest obtained from reference TRBV28 and TRBJ1-3, is as follows: DVKVTQSSRYLVKRTGEKVFLECVQDMDHENMFWYRQDPGLGLRLIYFSYDVKMKEKGDIPEGYSVSREKKERFSLILESASTNQTSMYLCASSLKPGQITGNTIYFGEGSWLTVV.

This clonotype was found a few times. This may arise from a read error, as a much more abundant clone is one base away. V is TRBV28 and J is TRBJ1-5; D gene unclear. Looked up from germline, CDR1 is MDHEN and CDR2 is SYDVKM. The CDR3 is 15 residues long. The V gene lost 7 bases and the J gene lost 4 bases, with 17 bases spanning the gap. The CDR3 coding sequence is TGTGCCAGCAACCGAGGAACTCCCCCTAATCAGCCCCAGCATTTT. It yields the protein CASNRGTPPNQPQHF.

Many counts were recorded for this clonotype. The CDR3: CASKDFLNTGELFF. CDR3 in DNA: TGTGCCAGCAAGGACTTCCTGAACACCGGGGAGCTGTTTTTT. The chain uses TRBV2 and TRBJ2-2, with D maybe TRBD2 (5 bases). Germline CDR1 reads SNHLY; CDR2 reads FYNNEI. This CDR3 spans 14 amino acids. Between the trimmed V and J ends, which lost 7 bases and 1 base, there was a span of 10 bases.

This clonotype occurred many times. The V call is TRBV28, the J call TRBJ1-2; TRBD1 aligns across 11 bases. This CDR3 contains 14 residues. J was trimmed by 8 bases and V by 2 bases; bases with no gene match: 4. Germline loops: CDR1 MDHEN, CDR2 SYDVKM. The CDR3: CASSLGTGGTGYTF. CDR3 DNA sequence: TGTGCCAGCAGTTTAGGGACAGGGGGAACGGGCTACACCTTC.

This clonotype was counted many times. The genes are TRBV18 and TRBJ2-7; TRBD1 is a possible D gene (5 bases). V was shortened by 4 bases and J by 4 bases, with 8 bases between the two germline ends. The CDR3 length is 12 residues. The germline V gene has CDR1 KGHSH and CDR2 LQKENI. The CDR3 coding sequence is TGTGCCAGCTCACAAGGGGAATACGAGCAGTACTTC. It encodes CASSQGEYEQYF.

This clonotype was counted many times. The gene calls are TRBV28 and TRBJ1-2; no firm D call. V gave up 6 bases and J gave up 5 bases, with 10 bases separating them. Germline-derived CDR1 and CDR2 are MDHEN and SYDVKM. The CDR3 length is 12 residues. For the CDR3, the DNA is TGTGCCAGCAGCCTAGAGAAATATGGCTACACCTTC. It translates to CASSLEKYGYTF.

With respect to this clonotype: Because it lacks the conserved phenylalanine or tryptophan at the end, this CDR3 is likely a read error. This chain joins TRBV25-1 and TRBJ2-5; unclear D gene. V lost 3 bases and J lost 1, with 9 bases in between. This CDR3 is built from 14 residues. CDR1 MGHDK and CDR2 SYGVNS come from the germline V gene. This chain's CDR3 is CASSDWQIQETQYS. In DNA, the CDR3 is TGTGCCAGCAGTGATTGGCAGATCCAAGAGACCCAGTACTCC.

Many counts were recorded for this clonotype. This chain links TRBV20-1 with TRBJ2-5, with 7 nucleotides matching TRBD1. The CDR3 consists of 14 residues. Trimming at V came to 0 bases and at J to 2 bases, leaving 3 bases not matched to a gene. Germline loops: CDR1 DFQATT, CDR2 SNEGSKA (reference sequence). DNA for the CDR3: TGCAGTGCTAGAGAGGCCAGGGGGCAAGAGACCCAGTACTTC. This encodes CSAREARGQETQYF.

The V call is TRBV3-1, the J call TRBJ2-1; TRBD1 is a possible D gene (5 bases). Germline V gene lookup returns CDR1 LGHDT and CDR2 YNNKEL (reference sequence). V lost 1 base and J lost 3, with 13 bases in between. This CDR3 contains 16 residues. The CDR3 DNA sequence: TGTGCCAGCAGCCAAGCAGGGCCCCTTAACTACAATGAGCAGTTCTTC. Translation: CASSQAGPLNYNEQFF.

This chain links TRBV6-2 or TRBV6-3 with TRBJ1-1; D perhaps matches TRBD1 (5 bases). The CDR3 runs 13 residues. V dropped 7 bases and J dropped 8 bases, with 17 bases sitting between them. Germline CDR1 and CDR2: MNHEY and SVGEGT. This chain's CDR3 is CASIGTGKTEAFF. DNA of the CDR3: TGTGCCAGCATCGGGACGGGCAAGACCGAAGCTTTCTTT.

The chain carries TRBV5-1 and TRBJ1-2; D is ambiguous. Trimming removed 3 bases at V and 8 bases at J, with 20 bases between. The CDR3 is 15 amino acids. CDR1 is SGHRS, CDR2 YFSETQ, per germline. The CDR3 region is CASSSLDGTSGGYTF. CDR3 bases: TGCGCCAGCAGCTCCTTGGACGGAACGTCCGGAGGCTACACCTTC.

CDR3 bases: TGTGCCAGCAGCTCTAACCGGGACAGGGGGAATACGCAGTATTTT. The encoded protein is CASSSNRDRGNTQYF. The chain carries TRBV11-2 and TRBJ2-3, with 11 bases identical to TRBD1. The CDR3 runs 15 residues. V was pared by 4 bases and J by 7 bases, with 7 bases of the junction left unmatched. Germline assignment: CDR1 SGHAT and CDR2 FQNNGV.

The table lists this clonotype with many counts. This chain uses TRBV3-1 with TRBJ2-5, with D tentatively TRBD1 or TRBD2 (5 bases each). V was trimmed by 0 bases and J by 5 bases, leaving 13 bases between them. The CDR3 is 15 amino acids. Germline V gene lookup returns CDR1 LGHDT and CDR2 YNNKEL (reference sequence). In DNA, the CDR3 is TGTGCCAGCAGCCAAGATGGGGGATTTGGCGAGACCCAGTACTTC. This codes for CASSQDGGFGETQYF.